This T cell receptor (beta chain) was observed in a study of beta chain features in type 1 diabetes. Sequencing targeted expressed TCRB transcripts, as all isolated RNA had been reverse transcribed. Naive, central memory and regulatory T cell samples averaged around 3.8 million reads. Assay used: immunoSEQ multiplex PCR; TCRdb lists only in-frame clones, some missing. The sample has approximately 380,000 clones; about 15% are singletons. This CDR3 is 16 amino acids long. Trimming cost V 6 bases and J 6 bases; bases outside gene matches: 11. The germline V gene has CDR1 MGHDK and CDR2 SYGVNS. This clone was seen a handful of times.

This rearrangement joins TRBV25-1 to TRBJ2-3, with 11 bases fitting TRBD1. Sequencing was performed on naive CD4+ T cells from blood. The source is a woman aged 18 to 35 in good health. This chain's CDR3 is CASSAYSGQGEDTQYF. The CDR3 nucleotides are TGTGCCAGCAGCGCATACTCGGGACAGGGGGAGGATACGCAGTATTTT.